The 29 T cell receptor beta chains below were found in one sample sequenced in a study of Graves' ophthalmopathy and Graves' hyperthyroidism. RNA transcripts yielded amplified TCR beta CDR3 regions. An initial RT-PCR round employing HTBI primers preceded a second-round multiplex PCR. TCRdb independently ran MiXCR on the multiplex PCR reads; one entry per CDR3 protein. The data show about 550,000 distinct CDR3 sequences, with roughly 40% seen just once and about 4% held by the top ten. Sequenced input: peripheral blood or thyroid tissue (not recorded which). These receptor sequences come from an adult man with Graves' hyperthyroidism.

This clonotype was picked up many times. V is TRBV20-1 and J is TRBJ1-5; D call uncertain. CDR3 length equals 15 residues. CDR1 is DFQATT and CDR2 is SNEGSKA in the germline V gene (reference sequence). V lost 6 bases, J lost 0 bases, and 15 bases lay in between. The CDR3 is CSAAPNDYSNQPQHF. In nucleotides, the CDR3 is TGCAGTGCCGCCCCCAACGATTATAGCAATCAGCCCCAGCATTTT.

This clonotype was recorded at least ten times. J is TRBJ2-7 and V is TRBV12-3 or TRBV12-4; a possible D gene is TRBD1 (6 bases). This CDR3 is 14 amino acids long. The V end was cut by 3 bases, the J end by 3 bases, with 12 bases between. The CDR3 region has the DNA TGTGCCAGCAGTTTTGCGGGCAGGGGCTACGAGCAGTACTTC. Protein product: CASSFAGRGYEQYF.

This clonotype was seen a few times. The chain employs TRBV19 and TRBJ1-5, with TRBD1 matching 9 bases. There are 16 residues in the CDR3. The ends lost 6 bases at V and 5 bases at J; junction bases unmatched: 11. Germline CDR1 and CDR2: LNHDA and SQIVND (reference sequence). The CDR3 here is CASSEITGQGYQPQHF. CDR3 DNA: TGTGCCAGTAGCGAGATCACGGGACAGGGCTATCAGCCCCAGCATTTT.

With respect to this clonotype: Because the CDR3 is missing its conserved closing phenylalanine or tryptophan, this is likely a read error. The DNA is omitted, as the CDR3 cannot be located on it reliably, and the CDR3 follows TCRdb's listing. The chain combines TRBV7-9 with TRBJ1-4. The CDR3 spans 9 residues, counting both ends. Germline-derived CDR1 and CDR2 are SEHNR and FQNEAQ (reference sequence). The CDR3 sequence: CASSLGTAY.

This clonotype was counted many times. The CDR3 loop is CSVLGRGYTF. In DNA, the CDR3 is TGCAGCGTGTTAGGCCGGGGCTACACCTTC. The V call is TRBV29-1, the J call TRBJ1-2; D gene unclear. Germline-derived CDR1 and CDR2 are SQVTM and ANQGSEA. The V gene lost 6 bases and the J gene lost 8 bases, with 10 bases spanning the gap. This CDR3 has 10 residues. The variable domain in full, with the rest retrieved from reference TRBV29-1 and TRBJ1-2, is SAVISQKPSRDICQRGTSLTIQCQVDSQVTMMFWYRQQPGQSLTLIATANQGSEATYESGFVIDKFPISRPNLTFSTLTVSNMSPEDSSIYLCSVLGRGYTFGSGTRLTVV.

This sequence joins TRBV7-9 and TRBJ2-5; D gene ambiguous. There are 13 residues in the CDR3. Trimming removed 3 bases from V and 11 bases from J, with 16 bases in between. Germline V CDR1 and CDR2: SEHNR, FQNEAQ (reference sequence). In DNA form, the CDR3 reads TGTGCCAGCAGCTTCGTTGGGGAAGATACGCAGTACTTC. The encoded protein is CASSFVGEDTQYF.

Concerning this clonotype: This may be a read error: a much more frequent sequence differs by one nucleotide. The CDR3: CASSQEVRVRSYEQYF. In DNA form, the CDR3 reads TGTGCCAGCAGCCAAGAGGTGCGCGTTCGCTCCTACGAGCAGTACTTC. The chain recombines TRBV4-1 with TRBJ2-7; D not certain. Germline V lookup: CDR1 MGHRA, CDR2 YSYEKL. The CDR3 has 16 residues.

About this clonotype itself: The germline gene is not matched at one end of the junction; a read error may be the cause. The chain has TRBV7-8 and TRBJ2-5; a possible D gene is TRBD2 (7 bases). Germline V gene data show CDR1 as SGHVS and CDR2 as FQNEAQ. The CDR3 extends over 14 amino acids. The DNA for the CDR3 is TGTGCCAGCAGCTTGGGGGGGGGCCGGGAGACCCGGTACTTC. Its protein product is CASSLGGGRETRYF.

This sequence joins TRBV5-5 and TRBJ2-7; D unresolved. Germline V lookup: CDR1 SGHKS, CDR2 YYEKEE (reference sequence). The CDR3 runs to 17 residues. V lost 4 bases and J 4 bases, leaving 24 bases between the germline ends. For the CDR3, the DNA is TGTGCCAGCAGCCTGTCCCTCGGCCTGGCGGTAATTTACGAGCAGTACTTC. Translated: CASSLSLGLAVIYEQYF.

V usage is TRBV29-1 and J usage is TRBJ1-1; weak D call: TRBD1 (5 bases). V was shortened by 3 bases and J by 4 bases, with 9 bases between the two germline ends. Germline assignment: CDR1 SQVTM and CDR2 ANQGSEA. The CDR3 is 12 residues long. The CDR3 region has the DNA TGCAGCGTTGAGGCAGGGTTCACTGAAGCTTTCTTT. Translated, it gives CSVEAGFTEAFF.

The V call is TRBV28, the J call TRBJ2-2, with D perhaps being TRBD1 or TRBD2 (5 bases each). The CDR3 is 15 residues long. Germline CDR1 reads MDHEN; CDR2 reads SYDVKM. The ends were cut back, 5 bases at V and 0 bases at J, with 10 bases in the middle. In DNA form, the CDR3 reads TGTGCCAGCAGTACGGGGCACGCGAACACCGGGGAGCTGTTTTTT. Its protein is CASSTGHANTGELFF.

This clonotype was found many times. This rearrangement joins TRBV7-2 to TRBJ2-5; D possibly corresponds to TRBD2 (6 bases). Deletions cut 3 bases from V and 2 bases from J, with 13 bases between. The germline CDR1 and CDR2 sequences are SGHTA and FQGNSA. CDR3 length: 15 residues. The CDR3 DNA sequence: TGTGCCAGCAGCTTGTCCCCTAGCGCACAAGAGACCCAGTACTTC. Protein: CASSLSPSAQETQYF.

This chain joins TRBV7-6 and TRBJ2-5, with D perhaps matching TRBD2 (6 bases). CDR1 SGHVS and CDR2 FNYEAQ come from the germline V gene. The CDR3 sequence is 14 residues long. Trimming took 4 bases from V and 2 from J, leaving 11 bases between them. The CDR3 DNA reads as TGTGCCAGCAGCTCATCCGGGAGACAAGAGACCCAGTACTTC. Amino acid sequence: CASSSSGRQETQYF.

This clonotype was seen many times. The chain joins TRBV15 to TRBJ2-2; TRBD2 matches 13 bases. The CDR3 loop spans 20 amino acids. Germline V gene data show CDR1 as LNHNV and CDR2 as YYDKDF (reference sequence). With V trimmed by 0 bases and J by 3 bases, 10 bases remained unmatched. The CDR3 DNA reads TGTGCCACCAGCAGAGAGCTCGCAGGACTAGCGGGAGTCGACACCGGGGAGCTGTTTTTT. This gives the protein CATSRELAGLAGVDTGELFF.

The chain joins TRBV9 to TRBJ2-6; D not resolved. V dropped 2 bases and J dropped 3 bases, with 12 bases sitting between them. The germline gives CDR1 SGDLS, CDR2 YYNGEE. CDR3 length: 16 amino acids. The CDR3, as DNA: TGTGCCAGCAGCGTTGAAGGGCCAGTTGGGGCCAACGTCCTGACTTTC. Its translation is CASSVEGPVGANVLTF.

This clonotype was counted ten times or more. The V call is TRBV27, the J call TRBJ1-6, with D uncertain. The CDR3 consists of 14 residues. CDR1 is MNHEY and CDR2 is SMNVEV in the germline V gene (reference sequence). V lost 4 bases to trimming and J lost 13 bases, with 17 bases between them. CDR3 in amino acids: CASSSDTVVDPLHF. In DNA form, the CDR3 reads TGTGCCAGCAGTTCAGACACGGTTGTTGACCCCCTCCACTTT.

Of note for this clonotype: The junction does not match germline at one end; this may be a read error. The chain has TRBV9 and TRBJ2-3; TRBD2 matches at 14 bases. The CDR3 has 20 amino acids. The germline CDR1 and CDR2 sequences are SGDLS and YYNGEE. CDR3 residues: CASSDGTSGRFLVGTDTQYF. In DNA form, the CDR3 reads TGTGCTAGCAGCGATGGGACTAGCGGGAGATTCCTAGTAGGCACAGATACGCAGTATTTT.

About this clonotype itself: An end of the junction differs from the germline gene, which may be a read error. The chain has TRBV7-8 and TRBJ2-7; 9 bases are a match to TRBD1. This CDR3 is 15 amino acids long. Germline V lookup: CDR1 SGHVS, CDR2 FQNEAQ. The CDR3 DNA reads TGCGCCAGCAGCCCTTGGACAGGGGCAAGGAACGAGCAGTACTTC. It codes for CASSPWTGARNEQYF.

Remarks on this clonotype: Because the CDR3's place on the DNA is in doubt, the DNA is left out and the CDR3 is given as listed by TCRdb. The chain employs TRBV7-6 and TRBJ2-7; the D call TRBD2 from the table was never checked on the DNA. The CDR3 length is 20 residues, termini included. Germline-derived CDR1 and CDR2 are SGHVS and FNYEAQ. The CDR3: CVSSIYLCSVEGRENYEQYF.

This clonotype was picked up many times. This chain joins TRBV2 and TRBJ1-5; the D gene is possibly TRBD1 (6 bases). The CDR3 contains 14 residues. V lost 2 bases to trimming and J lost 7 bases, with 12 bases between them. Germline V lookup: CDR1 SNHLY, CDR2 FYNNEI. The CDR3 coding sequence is TGTGCCAGCAGTGAAAGGGGGGCGCAACAGCCCCAGCATTTT. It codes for CASSERGAQQPQHF.

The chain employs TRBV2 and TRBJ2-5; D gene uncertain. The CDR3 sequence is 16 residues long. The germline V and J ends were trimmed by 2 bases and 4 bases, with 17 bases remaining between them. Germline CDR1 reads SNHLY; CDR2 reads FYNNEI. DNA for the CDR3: TGTGCCAGCAGTGAAAGACCTGACGTAATGGGAGAGACCCAGTACTTC. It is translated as CASSERPDVMGETQYF.

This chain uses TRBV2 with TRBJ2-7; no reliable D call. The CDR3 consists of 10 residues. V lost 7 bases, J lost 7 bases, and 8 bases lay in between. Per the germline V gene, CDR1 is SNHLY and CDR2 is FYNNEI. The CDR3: CASMGNEQYF. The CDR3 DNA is TGTGCCAGCATGGGAAATGAGCAGTACTTC. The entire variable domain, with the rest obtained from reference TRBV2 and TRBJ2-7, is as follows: EPEVTQTPSHQVTQMGQEVILRCVPISNHLYFYWYRQILGQKVEFLVSFYNNEISEKSEIFDDQFSVERPDGSNFTLKIRSTKLEDSAMYFCASMGNEQYFGPGTRLTVT.

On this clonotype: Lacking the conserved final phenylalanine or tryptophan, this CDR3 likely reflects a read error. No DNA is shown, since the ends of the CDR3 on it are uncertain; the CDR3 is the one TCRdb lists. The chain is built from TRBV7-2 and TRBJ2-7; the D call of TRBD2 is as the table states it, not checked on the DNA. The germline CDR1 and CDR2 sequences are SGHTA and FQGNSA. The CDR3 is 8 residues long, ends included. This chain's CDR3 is CASSIIAG.

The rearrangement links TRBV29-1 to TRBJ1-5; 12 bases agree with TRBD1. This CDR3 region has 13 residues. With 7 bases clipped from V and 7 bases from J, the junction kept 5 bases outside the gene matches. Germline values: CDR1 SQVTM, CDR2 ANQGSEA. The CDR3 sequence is CSAGTGGRQPQHF. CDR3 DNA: TGCAGCGCCGGGACAGGGGGCCGGCAGCCCCAGCATTTT.

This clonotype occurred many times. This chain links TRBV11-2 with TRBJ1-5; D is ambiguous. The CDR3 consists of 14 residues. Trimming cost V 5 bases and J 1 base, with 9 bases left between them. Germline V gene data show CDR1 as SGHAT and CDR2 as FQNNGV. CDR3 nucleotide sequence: TGTGCCAGCAGCCGCGCGGCGAGCAATCAGCCCCAGCATTTT. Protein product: CASSRAASNQPQHF.

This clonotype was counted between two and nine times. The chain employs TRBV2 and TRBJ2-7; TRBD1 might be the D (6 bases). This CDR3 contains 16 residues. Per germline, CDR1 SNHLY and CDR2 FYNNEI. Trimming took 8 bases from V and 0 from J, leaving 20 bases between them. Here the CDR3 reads CASCTRGGSSSYEQYF. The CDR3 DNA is TGTGCCAGCTGCACCAGAGGGGGTTCAAGCTCCTACGAGCAGTACTTC.

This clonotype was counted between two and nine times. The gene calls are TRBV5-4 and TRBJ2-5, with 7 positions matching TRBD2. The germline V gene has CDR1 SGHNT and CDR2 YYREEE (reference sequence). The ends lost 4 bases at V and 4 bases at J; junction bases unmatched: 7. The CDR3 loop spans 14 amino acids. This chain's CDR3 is CASSMTSLGETQYF. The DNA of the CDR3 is TGTGCCAGCAGCATGACTAGCCTGGGAGAGACCCAGTACTTC.

In nucleotides, the CDR3 is TGTGCCAGCAGCTTGGAAGCGGGACAGGGGACCCAGTACTTC. Translated: CASSLEAGQGTQYF. The chain links TRBV11-3 to TRBJ2-5; TRBD1 aligns across 9 bases. V shed 3 bases and J 7 bases; nucleotides not matched to a gene: 6. Germline CDR1 reads SGHNT; CDR2 reads YENEEA. The CDR3 has 14 residues.

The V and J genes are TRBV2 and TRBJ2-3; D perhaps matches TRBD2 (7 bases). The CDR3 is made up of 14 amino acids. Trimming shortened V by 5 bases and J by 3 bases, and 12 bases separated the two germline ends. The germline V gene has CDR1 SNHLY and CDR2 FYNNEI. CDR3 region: CASSHREGTDTQYF. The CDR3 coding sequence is TGTGCCAGCAGTCACAGGGAGGGAACAGATACGCAGTATTTT.